This TCR beta chain was found in a study of T cell responses to AZD1222 COVID-19 vaccine. Comment on this clone: Its antigen is unidentified.

General study results and limits: Donors were mostly white British, more females; clonal diversity possibly underestimated.

The trim removed 6 bases at V and 3 bases at J, leaving 14 bases unmatched. Germline values: CDR1 SNHLY, CDR2 FYNNEI. This CDR3 spans 16 amino acids. Clones were sequenced by immunoSEQ multiplex PCR, and TCRdb holds only the in-frame ones, with some missing. The sample yields approximately 89,000 clones, approximately 90% seen once. Samples with a second dose at about 4 or about 12 weeks were pooled together. The source of this sequence is an adult who received the AZD1222 COVID-19 vaccine. The genes are TRBV2 and TRBJ2-7, with 7 bases fitting TRBD1. This material consisted of peripheral blood, taken 28 days after the second AZD1222 dose. CDR3 nucleotide sequence: TGTGCCAGCAGAGCCCGATCCTCGGGACAGTTCTACGAGCAGTACTTC. Translated, it gives CASRARSSGQFYEQYF.